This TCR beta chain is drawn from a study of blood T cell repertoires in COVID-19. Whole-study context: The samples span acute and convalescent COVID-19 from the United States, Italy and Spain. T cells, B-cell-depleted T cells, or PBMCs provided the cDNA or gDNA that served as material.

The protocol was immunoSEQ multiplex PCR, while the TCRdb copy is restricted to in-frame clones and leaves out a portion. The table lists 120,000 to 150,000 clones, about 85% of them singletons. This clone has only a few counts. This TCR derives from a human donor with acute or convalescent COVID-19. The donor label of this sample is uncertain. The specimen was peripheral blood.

The CDR3 region is CASSSDRAGNTIYF. The DNA of the CDR3 is TGTGCCAGCAGTTCCGACAGGGCTGGAAACACCATATATTTT. The rearrangement uses TRBV27 and TRBJ1-3, with 7 bases that match TRBD1. Germline V gene lookup returns CDR1 MNHEY and CDR2 SMNVEV (reference sequence). The CDR3 length is 14 residues. With V trimmed by 4 bases and J by 2 bases, 2 bases remained unmatched.